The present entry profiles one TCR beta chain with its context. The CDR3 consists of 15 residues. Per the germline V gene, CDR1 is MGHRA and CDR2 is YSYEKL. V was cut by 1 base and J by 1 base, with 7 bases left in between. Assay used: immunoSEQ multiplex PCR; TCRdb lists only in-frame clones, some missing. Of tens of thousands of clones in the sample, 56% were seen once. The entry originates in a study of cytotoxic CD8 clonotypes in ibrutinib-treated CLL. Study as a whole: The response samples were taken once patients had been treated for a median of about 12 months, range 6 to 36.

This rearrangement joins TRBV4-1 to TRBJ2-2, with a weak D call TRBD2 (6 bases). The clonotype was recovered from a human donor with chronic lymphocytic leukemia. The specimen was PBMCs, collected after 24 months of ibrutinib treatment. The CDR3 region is CASSQGRGNTGELFF. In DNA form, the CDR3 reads TGCGCCAGCAGCCAAGGGCGGGGGAACACCGGGGAGCTGTTTTTT.